The source of this T cell receptor (beta chain) is a study of blood T cell repertoires in COVID-19. At the level of the study: From the United States, Italy and Spain came samples of acute and convalescent COVID-19.

Data came from immunoSEQ multiplex PCR; TCRdb stores just in-frame clones and leaves some out. The sample contains some 150,000 clones, around three quarters of which appear only once. Trimming pared 4 bases from V and 6 bases from J, leaving 14 bases between. The CDR3 length is 15 residues. Germline V lookup: CDR1 SGDLS, CDR2 YYNGEE. The sequence came from a man aged 60 to 69 with acute or convalescent COVID-19. The source material was peripheral blood. V gene TRBV9 combines with J gene TRBJ1-6; D is perhaps TRBD1 (6 bases). The CDR3 DNA sequence: TGTGCCAGCAGCTTCACGGGAGGGGGTAATTCACCCCTCCACTTT. The encoded protein is CASSFTGGGNSPLHF.